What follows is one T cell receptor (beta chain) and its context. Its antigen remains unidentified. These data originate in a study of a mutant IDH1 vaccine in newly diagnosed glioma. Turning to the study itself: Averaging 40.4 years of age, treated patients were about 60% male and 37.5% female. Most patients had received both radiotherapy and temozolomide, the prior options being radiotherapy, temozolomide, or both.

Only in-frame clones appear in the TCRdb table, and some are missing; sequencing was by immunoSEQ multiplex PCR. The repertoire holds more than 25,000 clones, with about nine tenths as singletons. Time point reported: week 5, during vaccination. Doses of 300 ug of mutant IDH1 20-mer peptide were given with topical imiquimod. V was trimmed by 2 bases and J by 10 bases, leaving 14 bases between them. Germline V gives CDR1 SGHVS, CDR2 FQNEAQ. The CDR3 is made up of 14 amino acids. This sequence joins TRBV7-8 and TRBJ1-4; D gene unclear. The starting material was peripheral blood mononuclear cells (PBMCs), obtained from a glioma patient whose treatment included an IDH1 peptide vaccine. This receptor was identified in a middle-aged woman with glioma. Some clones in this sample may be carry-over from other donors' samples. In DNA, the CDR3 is TGTGCCAGCAGCTTAAGTGGTTATAGTGGAAAACTGTTTTTT. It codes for CASSLSGYSGKLFF.